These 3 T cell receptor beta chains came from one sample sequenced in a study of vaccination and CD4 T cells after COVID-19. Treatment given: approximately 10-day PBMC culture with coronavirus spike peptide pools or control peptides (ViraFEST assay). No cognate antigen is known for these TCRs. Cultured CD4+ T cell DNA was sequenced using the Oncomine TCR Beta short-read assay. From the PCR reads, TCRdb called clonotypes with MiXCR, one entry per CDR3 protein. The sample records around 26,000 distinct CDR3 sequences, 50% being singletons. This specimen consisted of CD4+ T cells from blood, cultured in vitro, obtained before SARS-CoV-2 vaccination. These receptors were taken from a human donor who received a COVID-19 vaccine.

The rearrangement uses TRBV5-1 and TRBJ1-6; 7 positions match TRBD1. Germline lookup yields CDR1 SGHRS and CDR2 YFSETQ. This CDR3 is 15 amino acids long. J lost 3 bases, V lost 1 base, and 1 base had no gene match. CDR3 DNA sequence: TGCGCCAGCAGCTTGAGGGGGCTCTATAATTCACCCCTCCACTTT. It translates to CASSLRGLYNSPLHF.

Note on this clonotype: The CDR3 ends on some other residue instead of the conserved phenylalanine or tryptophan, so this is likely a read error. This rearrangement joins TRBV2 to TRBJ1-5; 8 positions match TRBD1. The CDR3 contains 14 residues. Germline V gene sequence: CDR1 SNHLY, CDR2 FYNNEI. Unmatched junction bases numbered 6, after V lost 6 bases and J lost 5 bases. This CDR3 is CASSSNRGDQPQHL. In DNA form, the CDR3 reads TGTGCCAGCAGCTCCAACAGGGGGGATCAGCCCCAGCATCTT.

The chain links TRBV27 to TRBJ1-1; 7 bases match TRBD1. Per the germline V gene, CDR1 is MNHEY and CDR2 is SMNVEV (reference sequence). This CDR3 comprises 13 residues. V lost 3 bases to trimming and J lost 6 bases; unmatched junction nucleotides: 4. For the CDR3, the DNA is TGTGCCAGCAGTTTTTCGGGGACAGCTGAAGCTTTCTTT. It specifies CASSFSGTAEAFF.